The clone carrying this T cell receptor beta chain was seen ten or more times. What it binds is unknown. V was clipped by 1 base and J by 6 bases, with 10 bases between them. This CDR3 is 12 amino acids long. Germline V gene data show CDR1 as DFQATT and CDR2 as SNEGSKA (reference sequence). This sample was included in a study of T-cell reconstitution after alpha-beta-depleted transplantation in children. Unique molecular identifiers featured in how the TCRbeta library was prepared. TCRdb itself ran the PCR reads through MiXCR, one entry per CDR3 protein. The sample lists over 450,000 distinct CDR3 sequences, 10% occurring once. Study-wide results and limits: Some patients' high day-60 TCRbeta diversity was traced to surviving recipient T cells and thymic progenitors. It was reported that alpha-beta T cells came from several hundred expanded graft clones (about two months after transplant). T-cell numbers and diversity, one year after transplant, stemmed largely from T cells that were newly produced.

The sample here was PBMCs, taken before TCRalphabeta/CD19-depleted stem cell transplant. The chain couples TRBV20-1 to TRBJ2-7; D is possibly TRBD1 or TRBD2 (5 bases each). The clonotype comes from a child aged 2-15 years with inherited bone marrow failure, due to receive a stem cell transplant. CDR3: CSARGGIREQYF. As DNA, the CDR3 is TGCAGTGCTAGAGGGGGGATTCGCGAGCAGTACTTC.